This T cell receptor beta chain was identified in a study of T cell changes during pregnancy in multiple sclerosis. This CDR3 contains 14 residues. The ends were cut back, 5 bases at V and 8 bases at J, with 18 bases in the middle. The V gene's germline CDR1 is MDHEN and CDR2 SYDVKM. Generated by immunoSEQ multiplex PCR, the TCRdb table keeps only in-frame clones and is missing some. The data hold 45,000 to 60,000 clones, with around 92% observed a single time. The source material was CD4+ T cells from peripheral blood mononuclear cells, sampled in the second trimester of pregnancy. This receptor was taken from a female donor with multiple sclerosis, enrolled in a pregnancy study. This chain links TRBV28 with TRBJ1-2; D perhaps matches TRBD1 (5 bases). CDR3 loop: CASSPLTGVGGYTF. DNA for the CDR3: TGTGCCAGCAGTCCACTAACAGGTGTTGGGGGCTACACCTTC.